This TCR beta chain was observed in a study of regulatory T cells in long-lasting Graves disease. The CDR3 runs to 16 residues. Germline V gives CDR1 DFQATT, CDR2 SNEGSKA (reference sequence). J was trimmed by 3 bases and V by 8 bases; bases with no gene match: 12. Construction of the TCR beta libraries employed iRepertoire HTBI primers in conjunction with Arm-PCR of CDR3 regions. TCRdb independently ran MiXCR on the multiplex PCR reads; one entry per CDR3 protein. The data show 440,000 or so distinct CDR3 sequences, approximately 16% seen once. This clonotype has just a few counts. Time point in this sample: newly diagnosed GD, antithyroid drugs for less than 3 months. The authors made the TCR library using RNA they extracted from PBMCs. The same data also went into a second study, on T cells in Graves' hyperthyroidism and ophthalmopathy. That source adds: Disease duration under 2 months; hyperthyroidism patients were aged 18 to 65.

This clonotype was sampled from a woman aged 25 to 39 with Graves disease. The sequences come from peripheral blood mononuclear cells (PBMCs), collected at new diagnosis, from a patient treated with antithyroid drugs. The chain combines TRBV20-1 with TRBJ2-1; TRBD2 matches 11 bases. The CDR3 DNA sequence: TGCAGTAAAGGACTAGCGGGCTTGACCAACTACAATGAGCAGTTCTTC. Amino acids: CSKGLAGLTNYNEQFF.